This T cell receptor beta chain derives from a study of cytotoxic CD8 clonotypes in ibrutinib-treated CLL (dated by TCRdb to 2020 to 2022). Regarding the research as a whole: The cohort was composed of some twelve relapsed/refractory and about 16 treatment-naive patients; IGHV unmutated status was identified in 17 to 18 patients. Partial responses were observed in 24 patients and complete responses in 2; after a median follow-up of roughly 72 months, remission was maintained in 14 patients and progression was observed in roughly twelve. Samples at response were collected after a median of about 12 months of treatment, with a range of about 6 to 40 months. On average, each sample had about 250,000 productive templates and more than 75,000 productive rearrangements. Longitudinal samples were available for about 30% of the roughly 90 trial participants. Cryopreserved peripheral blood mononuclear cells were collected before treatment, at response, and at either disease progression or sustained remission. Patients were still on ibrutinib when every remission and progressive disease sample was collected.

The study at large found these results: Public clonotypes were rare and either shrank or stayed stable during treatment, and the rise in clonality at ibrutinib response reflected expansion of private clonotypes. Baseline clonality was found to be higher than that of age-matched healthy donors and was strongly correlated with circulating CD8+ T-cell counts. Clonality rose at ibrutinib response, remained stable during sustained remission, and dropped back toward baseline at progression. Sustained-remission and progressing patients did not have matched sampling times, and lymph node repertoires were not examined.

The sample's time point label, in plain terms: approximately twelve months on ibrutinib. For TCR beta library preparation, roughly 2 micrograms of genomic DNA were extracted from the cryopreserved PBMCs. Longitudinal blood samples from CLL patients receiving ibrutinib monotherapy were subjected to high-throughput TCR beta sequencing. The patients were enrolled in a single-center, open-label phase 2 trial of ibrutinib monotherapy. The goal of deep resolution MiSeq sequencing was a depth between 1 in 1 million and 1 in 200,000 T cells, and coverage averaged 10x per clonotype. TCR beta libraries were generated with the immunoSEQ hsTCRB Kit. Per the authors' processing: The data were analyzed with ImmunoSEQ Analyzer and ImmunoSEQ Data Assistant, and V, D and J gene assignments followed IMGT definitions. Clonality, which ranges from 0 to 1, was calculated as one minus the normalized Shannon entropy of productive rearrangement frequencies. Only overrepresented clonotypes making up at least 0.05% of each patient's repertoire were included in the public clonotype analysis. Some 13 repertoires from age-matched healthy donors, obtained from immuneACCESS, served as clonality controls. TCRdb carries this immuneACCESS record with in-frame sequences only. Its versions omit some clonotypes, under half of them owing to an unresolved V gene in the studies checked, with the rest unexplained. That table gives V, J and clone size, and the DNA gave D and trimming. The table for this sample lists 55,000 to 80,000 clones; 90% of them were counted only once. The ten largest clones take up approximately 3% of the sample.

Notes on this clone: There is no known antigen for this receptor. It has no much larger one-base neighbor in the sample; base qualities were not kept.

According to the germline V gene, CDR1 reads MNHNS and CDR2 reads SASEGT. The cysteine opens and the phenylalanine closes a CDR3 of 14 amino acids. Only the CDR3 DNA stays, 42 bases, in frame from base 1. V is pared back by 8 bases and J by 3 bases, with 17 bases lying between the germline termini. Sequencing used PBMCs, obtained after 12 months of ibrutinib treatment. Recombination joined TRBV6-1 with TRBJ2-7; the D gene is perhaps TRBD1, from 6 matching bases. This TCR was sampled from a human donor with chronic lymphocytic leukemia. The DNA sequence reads TGTGCCAGCCAAAACAGGGTCGGGGACTACGAGCAGTACTTC. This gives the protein CASQNRVGDYEQYF.